The entry below gives a single T cell receptor (beta chain) sequence along with its context. Its specificity is not known. Trimming cost V 4 bases and J 3 bases; bases outside gene matches: 19. The CDR3 is 20 amino acids. Germline values: CDR1 KGHSH, CDR2 LQKENI. The data were taken from a study of cytomegalovirus exposure and HLA in healthy donors. General observations from the study: Presence/absence analyses assumed roughly uniform sequencing depth across donors, which may not hold. A missense DCLRE1C variant was associated with V- and J-gene trimming of TCR beta chains in a later analysis, and an independent cohort replicated the association. A later look showed TCR association rates differing by HLA locus, highest for DRB1 and lowest for HLA-C.

It was with 60 Vbeta and 13 Jbeta primers that the PCR ran. As originally analysed: Later, 80 million or so unique TCR beta chains were counted in an analysis, and approximately 10 million of them were shared. The table came from immunoSEQ multiplex PCR; TCRdb's copy has only in-frame clones and leaves some out. That table furnishes V, J and clone size, whereas the DNA furnished D and trimming. The profile shows roughly 120,000 clones, over 60% of them singletons. J is TRBJ1-2 and V is TRBV18, with 11 bases fitting TRBD1. Sequencing used PBMCs. The origin of this receptor is a woman younger than 30 in good health and CMV-seropositive. Here the CDR3 DNA reads TGTGCCAGCTCACGCCAGCAAACCGGGACAGGGGGAATTGTGGACTATGGCTACACCTTC. Its translation: CASSRQQTGTGGIVDYGYTF.